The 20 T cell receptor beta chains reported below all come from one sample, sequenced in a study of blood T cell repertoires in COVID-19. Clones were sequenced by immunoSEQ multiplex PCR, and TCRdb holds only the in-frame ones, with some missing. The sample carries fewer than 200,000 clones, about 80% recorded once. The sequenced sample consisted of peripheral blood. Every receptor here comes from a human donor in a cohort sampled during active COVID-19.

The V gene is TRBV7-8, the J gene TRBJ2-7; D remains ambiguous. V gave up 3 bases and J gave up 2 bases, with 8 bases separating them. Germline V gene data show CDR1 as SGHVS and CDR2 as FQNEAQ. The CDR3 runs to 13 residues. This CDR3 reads CASSLPQTYEQYF. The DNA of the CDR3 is TGTGCCAGCAGCTTGCCCCAGACCTACGAGCAGTACTTC.

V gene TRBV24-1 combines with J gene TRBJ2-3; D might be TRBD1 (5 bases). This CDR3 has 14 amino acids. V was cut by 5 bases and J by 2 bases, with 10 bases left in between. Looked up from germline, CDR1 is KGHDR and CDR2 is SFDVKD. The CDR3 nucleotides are TGTGCCACCAGTGCTGGGGCTATCACAGATACGCAGTATTTT. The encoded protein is CATSAGAITDTQYF.

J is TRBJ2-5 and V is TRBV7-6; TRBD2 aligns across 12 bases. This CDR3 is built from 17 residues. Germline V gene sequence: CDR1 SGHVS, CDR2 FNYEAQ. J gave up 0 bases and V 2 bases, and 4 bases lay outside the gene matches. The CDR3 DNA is TGTGCCAGCAGCTTATCCACTAGCGGGGGGTACCAAGAGACCCAGTACTTC. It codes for CASSLSTSGGYQETQYF.

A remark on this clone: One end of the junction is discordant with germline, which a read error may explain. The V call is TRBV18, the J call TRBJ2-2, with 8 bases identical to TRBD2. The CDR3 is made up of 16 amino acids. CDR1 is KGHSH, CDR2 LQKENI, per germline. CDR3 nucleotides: TGTGCCAGCTCCCCACTCGCGGGGGGGAACACCGGGGAGCTGTTTTTT. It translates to CASSPLAGGNTGELFF.

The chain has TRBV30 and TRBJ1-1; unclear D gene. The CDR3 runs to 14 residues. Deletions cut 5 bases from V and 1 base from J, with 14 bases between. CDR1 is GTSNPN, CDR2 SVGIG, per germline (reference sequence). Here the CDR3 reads CAWGREIGNTEAFF. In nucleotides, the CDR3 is TGTGCCTGGGGGCGGGAGATTGGGAACACTGAAGCTTTCTTT. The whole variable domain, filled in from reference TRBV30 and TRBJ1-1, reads SQTIHQWPATLVQPVGSPLSLECTVEGTSNPNLYWYRQAAGRGLQLLFYSVGIGQISSEVPQNLSASRPQDRQFILSSKKLLLSDSGFYLCAWGREIGNTEAFFGQGTRLTVV.

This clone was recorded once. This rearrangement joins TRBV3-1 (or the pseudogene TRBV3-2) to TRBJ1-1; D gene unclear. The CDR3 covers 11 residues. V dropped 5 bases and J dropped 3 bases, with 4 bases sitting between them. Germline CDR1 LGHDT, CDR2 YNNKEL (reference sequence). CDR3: CASSSYTEAFF. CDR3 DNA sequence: TGTGCCAGCAGCTCCTACACTGAAGCTTTCTTT.

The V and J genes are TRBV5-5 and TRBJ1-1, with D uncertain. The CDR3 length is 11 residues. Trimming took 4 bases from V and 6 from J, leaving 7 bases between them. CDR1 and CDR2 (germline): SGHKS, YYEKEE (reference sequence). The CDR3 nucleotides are TGTGCCAGCAGCAACGGGGCTGAAGCTTTCTTT. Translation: CASSNGAEAFF.

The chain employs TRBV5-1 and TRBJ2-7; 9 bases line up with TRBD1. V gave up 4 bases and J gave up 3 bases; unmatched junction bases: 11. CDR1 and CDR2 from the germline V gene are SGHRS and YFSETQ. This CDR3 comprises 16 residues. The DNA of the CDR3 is TGCGCCAGCAGCGATCCCGGGACAGGGTTAAACTACGAGCAGTACTTC. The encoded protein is CASSDPGTGLNYEQYF.

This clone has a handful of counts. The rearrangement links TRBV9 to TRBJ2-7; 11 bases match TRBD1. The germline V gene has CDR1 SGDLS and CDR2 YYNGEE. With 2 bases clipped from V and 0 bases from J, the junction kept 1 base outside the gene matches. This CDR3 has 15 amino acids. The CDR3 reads CASSVGTGGSYEQYF. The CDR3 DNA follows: TGTGCCAGCAGCGTCGGGACAGGGGGCTCCTACGAGCAGTACTTC. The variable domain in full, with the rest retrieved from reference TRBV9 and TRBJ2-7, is DSGVTQTPKHLITATGQRVTLRCSPRSGDLSVYWYQQSLDQGLQFLIQYYNGEERAKGNILERFSAQQFPDLHSELNLSSLELGDSALYFCASSVGTGGSYEQYFGPGTRLTVT.

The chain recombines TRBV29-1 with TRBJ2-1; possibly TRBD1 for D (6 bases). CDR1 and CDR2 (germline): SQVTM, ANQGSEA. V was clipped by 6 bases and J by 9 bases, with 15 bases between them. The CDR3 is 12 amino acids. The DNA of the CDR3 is TGCAGCGTCGCACAGGGAAGGGGTGAGCAGTTCTTC. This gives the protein CSVAQGRGEQFF.

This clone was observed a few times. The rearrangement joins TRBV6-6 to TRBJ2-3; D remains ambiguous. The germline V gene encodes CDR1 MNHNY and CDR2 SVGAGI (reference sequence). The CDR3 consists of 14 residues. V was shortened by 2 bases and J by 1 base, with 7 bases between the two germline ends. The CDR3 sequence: CASSYGWRTDTQYF. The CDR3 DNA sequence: TGTGCCAGCAGTTACGGCTGGCGCACAGATACGCAGTATTTT.

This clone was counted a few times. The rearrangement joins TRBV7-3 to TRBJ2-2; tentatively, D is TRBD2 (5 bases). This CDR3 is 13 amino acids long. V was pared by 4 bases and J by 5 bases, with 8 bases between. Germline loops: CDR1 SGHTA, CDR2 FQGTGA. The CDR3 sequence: CASSSRGTGELFF. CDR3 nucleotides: TGTGCCAGCAGCTCGCGAGGGACCGGGGAGCTGTTTTTT.

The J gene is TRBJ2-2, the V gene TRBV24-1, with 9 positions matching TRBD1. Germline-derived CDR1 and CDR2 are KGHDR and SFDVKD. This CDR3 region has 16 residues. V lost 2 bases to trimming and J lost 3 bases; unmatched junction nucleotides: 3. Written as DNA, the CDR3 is TGTGCCACCAGTGATTCGGGACAGGGTGACACCGGGGAGCTGTTTTTT. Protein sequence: CATSDSGQGDTGELFF.

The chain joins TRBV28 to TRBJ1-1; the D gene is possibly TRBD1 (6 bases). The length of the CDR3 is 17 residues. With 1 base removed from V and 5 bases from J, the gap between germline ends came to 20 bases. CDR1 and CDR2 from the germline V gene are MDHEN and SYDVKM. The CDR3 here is CASSLYTSGEGGTEAFF. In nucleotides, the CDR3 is TGTGCCAGCAGTTTATATACGAGCGGGGAAGGGGGGACTGAAGCTTTCTTT.

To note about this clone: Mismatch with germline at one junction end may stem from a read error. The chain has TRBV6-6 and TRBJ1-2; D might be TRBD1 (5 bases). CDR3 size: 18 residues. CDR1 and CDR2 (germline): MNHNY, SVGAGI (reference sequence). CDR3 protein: CASSRGLTRGVRTLTGIF. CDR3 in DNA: TGTGCCAGCAGTCGAGGACTTACTCGGGGGGTGAGAACCTTGACTGGGATTTTC.

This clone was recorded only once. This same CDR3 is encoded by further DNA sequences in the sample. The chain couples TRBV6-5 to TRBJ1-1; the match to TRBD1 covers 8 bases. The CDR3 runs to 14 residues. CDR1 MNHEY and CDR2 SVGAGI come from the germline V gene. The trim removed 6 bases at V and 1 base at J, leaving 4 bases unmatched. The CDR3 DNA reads TGTGCCAGCAGAACCGGGACAGGGAACACTGAAGCTTTCTTT. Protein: CASRTGTGNTEAFF.

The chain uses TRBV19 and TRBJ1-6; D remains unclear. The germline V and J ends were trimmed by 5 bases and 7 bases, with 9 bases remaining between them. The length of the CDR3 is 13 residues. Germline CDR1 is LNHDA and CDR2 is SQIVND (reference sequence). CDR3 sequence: CASSHPGNSPLHF. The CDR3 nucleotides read TGTGCCAGTAGTCACCCAGGAAATTCACCCCTCCACTTT.

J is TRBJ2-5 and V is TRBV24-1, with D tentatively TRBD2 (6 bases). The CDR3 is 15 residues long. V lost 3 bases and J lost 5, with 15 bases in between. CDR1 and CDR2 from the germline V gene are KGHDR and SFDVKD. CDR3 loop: CATSDPRGGSETQYF. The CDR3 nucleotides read TGTGCCACCAGTGATCCCCGGGGAGGTTCGGAGACCCAGTACTTC.

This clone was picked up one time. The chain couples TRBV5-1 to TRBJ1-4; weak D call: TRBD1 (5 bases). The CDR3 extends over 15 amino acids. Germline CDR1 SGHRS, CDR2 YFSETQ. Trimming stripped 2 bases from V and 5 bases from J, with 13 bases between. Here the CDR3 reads CASSFGQTRNEKLFF. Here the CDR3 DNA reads TGCGCCAGCAGCTTTGGACAAACCCGAAATGAAAAACTGTTTTTT.

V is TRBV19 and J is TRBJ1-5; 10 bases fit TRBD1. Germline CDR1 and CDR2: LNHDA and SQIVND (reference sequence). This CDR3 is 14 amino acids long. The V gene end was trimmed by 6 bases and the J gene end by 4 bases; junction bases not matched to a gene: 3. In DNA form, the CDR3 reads TGTGCCAGTAGAGGGACAGGGGCTAATCAGCCCCAGCATTTT. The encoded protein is CASRGTGANQPQHF.